What follows describes a single TCR beta chain. Its antigen is undetermined. Vbeta (60) and Jbeta (13) primers were used in the PCR. Method: immunoSEQ multiplex PCR; TCRdb's copy keeps in-frame clones and lacks some. The sample totals roughly 90,000 clones. The data stem from a study of cytomegalovirus exposure and HLA in healthy donors. General study findings and limits: Being productive about 87% or about 30% of the time was typical of most TCR beta V segments in an earlier analysis.

The CDR3 contains 16 residues. Trimming shortened V by 2 bases and J by 0 bases, and 14 bases separated the two germline ends. In germline, CDR1 is MDHEN, CDR2 SYDVKM. At collection, donors were nominally healthy, but unrecorded immune exposures were probable. Material for sequencing was PBMCs. The V gene is TRBV28, the J gene TRBJ2-7, with D possibly matching TRBD2 (5 bases). The receptor was isolated from a man aged 45-65 years in good health and CMV-seropositive. The chain's CDR3 is CASSLRLMGSSYEQYV. CDR3 nucleotides: TGTGCCAGCAGTTTAAGATTGATGGGGAGCTCCTACGAGCAGTACGTC.